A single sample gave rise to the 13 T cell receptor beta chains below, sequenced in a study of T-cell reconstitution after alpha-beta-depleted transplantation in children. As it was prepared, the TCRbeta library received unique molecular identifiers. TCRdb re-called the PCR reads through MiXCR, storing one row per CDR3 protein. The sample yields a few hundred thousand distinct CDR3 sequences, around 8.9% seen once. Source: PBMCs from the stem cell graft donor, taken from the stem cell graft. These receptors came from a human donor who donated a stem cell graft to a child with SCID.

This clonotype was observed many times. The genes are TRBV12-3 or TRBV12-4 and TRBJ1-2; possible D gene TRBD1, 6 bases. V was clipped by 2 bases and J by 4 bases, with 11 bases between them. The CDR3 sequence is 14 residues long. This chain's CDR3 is CASSLSGVVYGYTF. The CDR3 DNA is TGTGCCAGCAGTTTATCAGGGGTTGTCTATGGCTACACCTTC.

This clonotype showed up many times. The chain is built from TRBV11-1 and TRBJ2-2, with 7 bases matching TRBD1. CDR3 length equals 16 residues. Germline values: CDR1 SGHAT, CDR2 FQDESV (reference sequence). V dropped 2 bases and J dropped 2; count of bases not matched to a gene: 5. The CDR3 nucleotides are TGTGCCAGCAGCTTAATGGGACAGACTAACACCGGGGAGCTGTTTTTT. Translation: CASSLMGQTNTGELFF.

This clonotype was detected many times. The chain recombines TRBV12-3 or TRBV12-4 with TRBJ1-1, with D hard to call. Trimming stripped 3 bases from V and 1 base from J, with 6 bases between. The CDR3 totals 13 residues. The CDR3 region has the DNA TGTGCCAGCAGTTTTTACAAGAACACTGAAGCTTTCTTT. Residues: CASSFYKNTEAFF.

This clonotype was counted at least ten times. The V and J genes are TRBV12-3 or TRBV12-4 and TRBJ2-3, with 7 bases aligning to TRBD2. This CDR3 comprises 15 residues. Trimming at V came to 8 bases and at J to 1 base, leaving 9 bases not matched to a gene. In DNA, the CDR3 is TGTGCCAGCCGAGACTGGGGGGGAGGCACAGATACGCAGTATTTT. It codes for CASRDWGGGTDTQYF.

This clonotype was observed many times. The chain's CDR3 is CASTRDRRDIQYF. The CDR3 DNA reads as TGCGCCAGCACCCGGGACAGAAGGGACATTCAGTACTTC. The V and J genes are TRBV5-1 and TRBJ2-4; 7 positions agree with TRBD1. J gave up 8 bases and V 6 bases, and 8 bases lay outside the gene matches. CDR1 SGHRS and CDR2 YFSETQ come from the germline V gene. The CDR3 runs to 13 residues.

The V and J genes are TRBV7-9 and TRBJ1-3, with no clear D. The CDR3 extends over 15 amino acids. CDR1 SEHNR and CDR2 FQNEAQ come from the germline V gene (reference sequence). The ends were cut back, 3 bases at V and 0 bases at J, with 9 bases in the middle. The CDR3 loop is CASSLSTGSGNTIYF. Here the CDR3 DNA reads TGTGCCAGCAGCTTGTCGACGGGCTCTGGAAACACCATATATTTT.

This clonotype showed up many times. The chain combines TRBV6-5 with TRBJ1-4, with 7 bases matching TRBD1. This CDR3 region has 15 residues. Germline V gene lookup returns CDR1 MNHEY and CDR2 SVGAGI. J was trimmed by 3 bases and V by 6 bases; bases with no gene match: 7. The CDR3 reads CASSHQGVANEKLFF. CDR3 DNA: TGTGCCAGCAGCCACCAGGGGGTAGCTAATGAAAAACTGTTTTTT.

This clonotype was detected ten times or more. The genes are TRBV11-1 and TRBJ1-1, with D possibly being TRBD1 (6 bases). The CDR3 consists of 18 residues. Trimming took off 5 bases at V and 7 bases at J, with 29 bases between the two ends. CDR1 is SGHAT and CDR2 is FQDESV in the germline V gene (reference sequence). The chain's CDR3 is CASSPGLWGARPGGEAFF. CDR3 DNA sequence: TGTGCCAGCAGCCCAGGTTTGTGGGGGGCCCGACCTGGGGGTGAAGCTTTCTTT. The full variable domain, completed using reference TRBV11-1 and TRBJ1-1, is EAEVAQSPRYKITEKSQAVAFWCDPISGHATLYWYRQILGQGPELLVQFQDESVVDDSQLPKDRFSAERLKGVDSTLKIQPAELGDSAMYLCASSPGLWGARPGGEAFFGQGTRLTVV.

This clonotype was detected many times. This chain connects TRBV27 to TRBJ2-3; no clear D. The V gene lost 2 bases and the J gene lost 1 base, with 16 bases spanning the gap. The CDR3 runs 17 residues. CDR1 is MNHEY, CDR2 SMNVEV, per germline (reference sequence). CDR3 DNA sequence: TGTGCCAGCAGTTTAGTGGCAAGGACGGAAGGCACAGATACGCAGTATTTT. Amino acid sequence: CASSLVARTEGTDTQYF.

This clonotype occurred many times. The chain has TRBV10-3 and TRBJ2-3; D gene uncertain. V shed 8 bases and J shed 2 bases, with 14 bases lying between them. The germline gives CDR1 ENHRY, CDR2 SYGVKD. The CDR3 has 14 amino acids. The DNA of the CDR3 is TGTGCCATCGCGAAACAGAACCCCACAGATACGCAGTATTTT. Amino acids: CAIAKQNPTDTQYF.

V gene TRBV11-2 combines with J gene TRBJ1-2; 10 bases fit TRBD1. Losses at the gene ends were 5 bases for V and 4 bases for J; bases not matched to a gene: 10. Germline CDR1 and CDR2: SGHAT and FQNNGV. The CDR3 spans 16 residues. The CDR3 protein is CASSRDRGGSSYGYTF. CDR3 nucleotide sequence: TGTGCCAGCAGCCGGGACAGGGGAGGAAGTTCCTATGGCTACACCTTC.

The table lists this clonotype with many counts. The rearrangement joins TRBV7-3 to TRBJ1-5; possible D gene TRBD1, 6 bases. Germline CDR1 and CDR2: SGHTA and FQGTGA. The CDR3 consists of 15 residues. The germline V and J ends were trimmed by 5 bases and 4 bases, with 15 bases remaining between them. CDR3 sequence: CASSRLPRGNQPQHF. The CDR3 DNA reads TGTGCCAGCAGCCGACTACCCAGGGGAAATCAGCCCCAGCATTTT.

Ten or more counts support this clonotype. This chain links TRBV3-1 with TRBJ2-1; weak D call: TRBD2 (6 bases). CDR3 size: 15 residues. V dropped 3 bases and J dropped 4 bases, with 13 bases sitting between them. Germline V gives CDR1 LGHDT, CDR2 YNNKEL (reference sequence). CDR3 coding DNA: TGTGCCAGCAGCCATGGGAACGGAGGGTACAATGAGCAGTTCTTC. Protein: CASSHGNGGYNEQFF.